The T cell receptor beta chain under discussion was sequenced for a study of blood T cells in healthy people across ages. PCR was performed a second time for about 6 to 12 cycles using a sample-barcoded 5' primer and a J-beta primer mix. TCRdb re-called the 5' RACE reads through MiXCR, storing one row per CDR3 protein. The sample has some 1.1 million distinct CDR3 sequences, more than 30% seen once. Per the germline V gene, CDR1 is LGHNA and CDR2 is YNFKEQ. The V gene end was trimmed by 1 base and the J gene end by 0 bases; junction bases not matched to a gene: 7. The CDR3 consists of 18 residues. The TCR originated in a man aged 18 to 30 in good health. Input material: blood. The chain employs TRBV4-2 and TRBJ2-3; 10 bases match TRBD2. The CDR3 DNA reads as TGTGCCAGCAGCCAAGTCCGGACTAGCGGACGTAGCACAGATACGCAGTATTTT. As protein: CASSQVRTSGRSTDTQYF.